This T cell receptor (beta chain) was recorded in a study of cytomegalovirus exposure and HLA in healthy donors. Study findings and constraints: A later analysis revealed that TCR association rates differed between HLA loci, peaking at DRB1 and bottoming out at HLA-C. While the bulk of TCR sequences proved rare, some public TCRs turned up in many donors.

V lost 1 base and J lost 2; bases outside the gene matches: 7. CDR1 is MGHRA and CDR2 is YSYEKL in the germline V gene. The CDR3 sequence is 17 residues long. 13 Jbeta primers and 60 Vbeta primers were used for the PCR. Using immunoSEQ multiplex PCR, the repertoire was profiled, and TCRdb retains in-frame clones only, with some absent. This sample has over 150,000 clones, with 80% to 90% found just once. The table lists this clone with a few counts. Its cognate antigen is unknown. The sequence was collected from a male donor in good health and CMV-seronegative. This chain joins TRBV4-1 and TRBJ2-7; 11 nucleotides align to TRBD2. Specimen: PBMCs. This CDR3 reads CASSQVDGTSGTYEQYF. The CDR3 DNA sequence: TGCGCCAGCAGCCAAGTCGACGGGACTAGCGGTACCTACGAGCAGTACTTC.